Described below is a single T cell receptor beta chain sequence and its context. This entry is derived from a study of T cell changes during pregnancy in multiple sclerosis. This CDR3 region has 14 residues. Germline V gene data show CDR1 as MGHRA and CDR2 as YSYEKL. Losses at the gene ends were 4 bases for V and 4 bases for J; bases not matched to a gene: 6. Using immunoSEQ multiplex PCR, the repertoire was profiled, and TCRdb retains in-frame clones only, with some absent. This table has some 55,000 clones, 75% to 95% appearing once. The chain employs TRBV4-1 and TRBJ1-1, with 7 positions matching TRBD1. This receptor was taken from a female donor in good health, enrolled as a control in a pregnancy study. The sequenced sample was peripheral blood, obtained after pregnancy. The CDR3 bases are TGCGCCAGCAGCCCCACACAGGGGATCACTGAAGCTTTCTTT. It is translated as CASSPTQGITEAFF.